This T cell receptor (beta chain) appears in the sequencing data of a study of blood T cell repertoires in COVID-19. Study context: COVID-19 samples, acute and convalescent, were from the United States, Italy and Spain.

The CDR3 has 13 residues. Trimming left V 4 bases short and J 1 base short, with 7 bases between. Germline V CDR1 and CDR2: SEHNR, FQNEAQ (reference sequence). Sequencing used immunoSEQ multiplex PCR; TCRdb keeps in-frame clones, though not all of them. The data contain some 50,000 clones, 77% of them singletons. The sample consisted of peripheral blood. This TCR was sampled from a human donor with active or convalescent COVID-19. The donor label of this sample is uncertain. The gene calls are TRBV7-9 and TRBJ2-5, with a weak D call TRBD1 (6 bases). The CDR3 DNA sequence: TGTGCCAGCAGCTACAGGGCCCAAGAGACCCAGTACTTC. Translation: CASSYRAQETQYF.